These 25 T cell receptor beta chains came from one sample sequenced in a study of cytomegalovirus exposure and HLA in healthy donors. The PCR used 60 Vbeta and 13 Jbeta primers. The protocol was immunoSEQ multiplex PCR, while the TCRdb copy is restricted to in-frame clones and leaves out a portion. The table includes more than 140,000 clones, roughly 77% detected once. What was sequenced was PBMCs. The receptor source for this set is a man aged 35-49 years in good health and CMV-seronegative.

This chain connects TRBV14 to TRBJ1-5; D call uncertain. Trimming removed 2 bases at V and 2 bases at J, with 4 bases between. The CDR3 spans 13 residues. Germline V gives CDR1 SGHDN, CDR2 FVKESK. In nucleotides, the CDR3 is TGTGCCAGCAGCCAAACGGGCAATCAGCCCCAGCATTTT. Translation gives CASSQTGNQPQHF.

V gene TRBV7-9 combines with J gene TRBJ2-3, with 14 positions matching TRBD2. Per the germline V gene, CDR1 is SEHNR and CDR2 is FQNEAQ (reference sequence). J lost 6 bases, V lost 3 bases, and 5 bases had no gene match. This CDR3 contains 16 residues. The CDR3 region is CASSFSTSGGVDTQYF. DNA for the CDR3: TGTGCCAGCAGCTTTTCGACTAGCGGGGGGGTTGATACGCAGTATTTT.

The sample holds a few counts of this clone. The V gene is TRBV28, the J gene TRBJ1-1; D might be TRBD1 (6 bases). The CDR3 runs to 17 residues. Germline values: CDR1 MDHEN, CDR2 SYDVKM. V shed 4 bases and J shed 1 base, with 19 bases lying between them. As DNA, the CDR3 is TGTGCCAGCAGTTCGCCGAGAACCGGGACAAGGAACACTGAAGCTTTCTTT. It codes for CASSSPRTGTRNTEAFF.

The V gene is TRBV7-9, the J gene TRBJ2-1, with 7 bases fitting TRBD1. V trimming: 3 bases; J trimming: 7 bases; junction bases outside the gene matches: 9. The germline gives CDR1 SEHNR, CDR2 FQNEAQ (reference sequence). CDR3 length: 15 amino acids. CDR3: CASSFTGVVWNEQFF. CDR3 in DNA: TGTGCCAGCAGCTTCACAGGGGTTGTGTGGAATGAGCAGTTCTTC.

This sequence joins TRBV9 and TRBJ2-3, with a tentative D call TRBD1 (6 bases). V was shortened by 0 bases and J by 4 bases, with 12 bases between the two germline ends. The CDR3 consists of 15 residues. Germline-derived CDR1 and CDR2 are SGDLS and YYNGEE. The CDR3 nucleotides read TGTGCCAGCAGCGTAGTTGGCAGGGGCGCAGATACGCAGTATTTT. Protein sequence: CASSVVGRGADTQYF.

The chain combines TRBV28 with TRBJ1-6; no reliable D call. Deletions cut 3 bases from V and 0 bases from J, with 9 bases between. CDR3 length: 16 amino acids. CDR1 is MDHEN, CDR2 SYDVKM, per germline. The CDR3 DNA reads TGTGCCAGCAGTTTTATGAGGAACTCCTATAATTCACCCCTCCACTTT. Its protein is CASSFMRNSYNSPLHF.

V gene TRBV6-5 combines with J gene TRBJ2-3; 12 bases align to TRBD2. The CDR3 runs to 15 residues. The trim removed 4 bases at V and 5 bases at J, leaving 4 bases unmatched. Per the germline V gene, CDR1 is MNHEY and CDR2 is SVGAGI. Written as DNA, the CDR3 is TGTGCCAGCAGTTGGACTAGCGGGGCCGAAGATACGCAGTATTTT. Amino acid sequence: CASSWTSGAEDTQYF.

The chain employs TRBV6-5 and TRBJ2-7; D is possibly TRBD1 (6 bases). Germline V gives CDR1 MNHEY, CDR2 SVGAGI. Trimming took off 3 bases at V and 4 bases at J, with 16 bases between the two ends. CDR3 size: 15 residues. As DNA, the CDR3 is TGTGCCAGCAGTTATAGCATACAGGGATCATACGAGCAGTACTTC. Encoded protein: CASSYSIQGSYEQYF.

The V and J genes are TRBV7-2 and TRBJ1-5; possibly TRBD1 for D (5 bases). CDR3 length: 14 amino acids. Germline V CDR1 and CDR2: SGHTA, FQGNSA. With 5 bases removed from V and 0 bases from J, the gap between germline ends came to 8 bases. CDR3 protein: CASSQGYSNQPQHF. The CDR3 nucleotides read TGTGCCAGCAGCCAGGGATATAGCAATCAGCCCCAGCATTTT. The full variable domain, in which reference TRBV7-2 and TRBJ1-5 provide the parts outside the CDR3, is GAGVSQSPSNKVTEKGKDVELRCDPISGHTALYWYRQSLGQGLEFLIYFQGNSAPDKSGLPSDRFSAERTGGSVSTLTIQRTQQEDSAVYLCASSQGYSNQPQHFGDGTRLSIL.

This clone was seen just once. The rearrangement uses TRBV5-5 and TRBJ2-6, with unresolved D. CDR1 SGHKS and CDR2 YYEKEE come from the germline V gene (reference sequence). The CDR3 is 16 residues long. Trimming pared 0 bases from V and 2 bases from J, leaving 9 bases between. The DNA of the CDR3 is TGTGCCAGCAGCTTGGGGGTAGCCACTGGGGCCAACGTCCTGACTTTC. This codes for CASSLGVATGANVLTF.

The V gene is TRBV28, the J gene TRBJ1-5; TRBD1 matches 9 bases. The V gene's germline CDR1 is MDHEN and CDR2 SYDVKM. V gave up 5 bases and J gave up 5 bases; unmatched junction bases: 7. The CDR3 runs 15 residues. DNA for the CDR3: TGTGCCAGCAGTACAAACAGGGGGCCCGATCAGCCCCAGCATTTT. Its translation is CASSTNRGPDQPQHF. Drawing the rest from reference TRBV28 and TRBJ1-5, the complete variable domain is DVKVTQSSRYLVKRTGEKVFLECVQDMDHENMFWYRQDPGLGLRLIYFSYDVKMKEKGDIPEGYSVSREKKERFSLILESASTNQTSMYLCASSTNRGPDQPQHFGDGTRLSIL.

This chain joins TRBV14 and TRBJ2-7; 7 positions agree with TRBD1. The CDR3 runs to 12 residues. V gave up 4 bases and J gave up 6 bases; unmatched junction bases: 3. From germline, CDR1 is SGHDN and CDR2 FVKESK. CDR3 amino acids: CASSPTGFEQYF. DNA for the CDR3: TGTGCCAGCAGCCCGACAGGGTTCGAGCAGTACTTC.

This clone showed up just once. The chain combines TRBV6-6 with TRBJ2-5; maybe TRBD1 (7 bases). The DNA end lines up better with TRBJ2-7; the J call may be wrong. CDR3 length: 15 amino acids. The germline V gene has CDR1 MNHNY and CDR2 SVGAGI (reference sequence). Here the CDR3 DNA reads TGTGCCAGCAGTGGGACGCAGGGGGGCCCCTACGAGCAGTACTTC. Protein: CASSGTQGGPYEQYF.

This clone has more than one count but fewer than ten. The genes are TRBV5-6 and TRBJ2-5; 9 bases align to TRBD2. Germline V gene data show CDR1 as SGHDT and CDR2 as YYEEEE. The CDR3 runs to 15 residues. Germline trimming cut 0 bases from V and 4 bases from J; bases unmatched to any gene: 4. CDR3 in amino acids: CASSLVAGGSETQYF. In DNA form, the CDR3 reads TGTGCCAGCAGCTTGGTGGCGGGGGGGTCAGAGACCCAGTACTTC.

The gene calls are TRBV5-1 and TRBJ1-2, with D possibly matching TRBD1 (5 bases). Germline CDR1 and CDR2: SGHRS and YFSETQ. This CDR3 spans 14 amino acids. The V gene lost 7 bases and the J gene lost 6 bases, with 19 bases spanning the gap. CDR3 residues: CASAPSQGKNGYTF. The CDR3 DNA reads TGCGCCAGCGCCCCTTCTCAGGGTAAAAATGGCTACACCTTC.

This sequence joins TRBV28 and TRBJ1-1; TRBD1 agrees at 8 bases. CDR1 and CDR2 (germline): MDHEN, SYDVKM. This CDR3 has 15 amino acids. Trimming cost V 3 bases and J 4 bases; bases outside gene matches: 7. The CDR3 spells CASSFLQGAATEAFF. The CDR3 nucleotides are TGTGCCAGCAGTTTCCTCCAGGGGGCGGCCACTGAAGCTTTCTTT.

This clone has at least ten counts. V usage is TRBV6-5 and J usage is TRBJ2-3; 7 positions agree with TRBD2. V lost 0 bases and J lost 5; bases outside the gene matches: 5. This CDR3 comprises 15 residues. Germline V gives CDR1 MNHEY, CDR2 SVGAGI. CDR3 loop: CASSYSPSGEDTQYF. CDR3 in DNA: TGTGCCAGCAGTTACTCCCCCAGCGGGGAAGATACGCAGTATTTT.

In this sample, this clone turned up once. The V and J genes are TRBV10-1 and TRBJ2-1, with D unresolved. Looked up from germline, CDR1 is WNHNN and CDR2 is SYGVQD (reference sequence). V was cut by 8 bases and J by 0 bases, with 14 bases left in between. CDR3 size: 15 residues. DNA for the CDR3: TGCGCCAGCGTCTCTGGGCTGAGCTCCTACAATGAGCAGTTCTTC. Its protein is CASVSGLSSYNEQFF.

The gene calls are TRBV18 and TRBJ1-4, with D unclear. V was pared by 3 bases and J by 0 bases, with 8 bases between. The CDR3 is 15 amino acids. CDR1 and CDR2 from the germline V gene are KGHSH and LQKENI. The CDR3 spells CASSPTVATNEKLFF. DNA for the CDR3: TGTGCCAGCTCACCTACGGTTGCAACTAATGAAAAACTGTTTTTT.

J is TRBJ1-6 and V is TRBV6-1, with unresolved D. This CDR3 is 13 amino acids long. Germline CDR1 MNHNS, CDR2 SASEGT. The ends were cut back, 8 bases at V and 4 bases at J, with 9 bases in the middle. Here the CDR3 DNA reads TGTGCCAGCCCTGGGGAGTATAATTCACCCCTCCACTTT. Protein sequence: CASPGEYNSPLHF.

The chain employs TRBV11-2 and TRBJ2-7, with D tentatively TRBD1 (6 bases). The CDR3 sequence is 14 residues long. The V gene's germline CDR1 is SGHAT and CDR2 FQNNGV. Between the trimmed V and J ends, which lost 5 bases and 4 bases, there was a span of 15 bases. CDR3 sequence (DNA): TGTGCCAGCAGCCGACCGGACAGACCTTACGAGCAGTACTTC. Protein product: CASSRPDRPYEQYF.

V gene TRBV5-1 combines with J gene TRBJ1-6, with D unresolved. Trimming stripped 1 base from V and 2 bases from J, with 10 bases between. The CDR3 runs to 16 residues. Looked up from germline, CDR1 is SGHRS and CDR2 is YFSETQ. The CDR3: CASSLFPHTYNSPLHF. The CDR3, as DNA: TGCGCCAGCAGCTTGTTCCCCCACACCTATAATTCACCCCTCCACTTT.

In its sample, this clone was seen once. The J gene is TRBJ2-5, the V gene TRBV5-1, with D maybe TRBD1 (5 bases). Trimming shortened V by 5 bases and J by 4 bases, and 18 bases separated the two germline ends. Germline CDR1 is SGHRS and CDR2 is YFSETQ. CDR3 length: 15 amino acids. The CDR3 bases are TGCGCCAGCAGTCACGACAGCACCCAAAGAGAGACCCAGTACTTC. Protein sequence: CASSHDSTQRETQYF.

This clone was detected only a few times. V usage is TRBV2 and J usage is TRBJ1-5; 8 bases map to TRBD1. CDR3 size: 15 residues. V was pared by 6 bases and J by 2 bases, with 6 bases of the junction left unmatched. Per the germline V gene, CDR1 is SNHLY and CDR2 is FYNNEI. CDR3: CASSGQGKGNQPQHF. CDR3 coding DNA: TGTGCCAGCAGCGGACAGGGTAAAGGCAATCAGCCCCAGCATTTT.

The V and J genes are TRBV11-3 and TRBJ2-3; possible D gene TRBD2, 6 bases. Looked up from germline, CDR1 is SGHNT and CDR2 is YENEEA. Trimming pared 4 bases from V and 4 bases from J, leaving 18 bases between. The CDR3 loop spans 16 amino acids. The DNA for the CDR3 is TGTGCCAGCAGCTCCGGGGGAGGAAGTGAGGCAGATACGCAGTATTTT. Protein sequence: CASSSGGGSEADTQYF.